This note documents a single T cell receptor beta chain sequence. This CDR3 is 12 amino acids long. Trimming removed 5 bases from V and 4 bases from J, with 8 bases in between. CDR1 SQVTM and CDR2 ANQGSEA come from the germline V gene. The data were taken from a study of control samples from healthy donors and cancer patients. TCRdb's table, derived via immunoSEQ multiplex PCR, lists solely in-frame clones and lacks some. The table records approximately 170,000 clones, roughly 89% of them present only once. The sequencing sample was made of blood. J is TRBJ1-4 and V is TRBV29-1; D not certain. The sequence derives from a woman aged 25 to 39 in good health. The CDR3, as DNA: TGCAGCGTTAACGACAATAATGAAAAACTGTTTTTT. Translation gives CSVNDNNEKLFF. The whole variable domain, remainder taken from reference TRBV29-1 and TRBJ1-4, is SAVISQKPSRDICQRGTSLTIQCQVDSQVTMMFWYRQQPGQSLTLIATANQGSEATYESGFVIDKFPISRPNLTFSTLTVSNMSPEDSSIYLCSVNDNNEKLFFGSGTQLSVL.